This T cell receptor (beta chain) is drawn from a study of blood T cell repertoires in COVID-19. The wider study: Some COVID-19 samples were acute and others convalescent; all came from the United States, Italy and Spain.

Germline lookup yields CDR1 MNHEY and CDR2 SVGAGI. J was trimmed by 8 bases and V by 6 bases; bases with no gene match: 15. This CDR3 contains 15 residues. Sequenced by immunoSEQ multiplex PCR; TCRdb stores in-frame clones only, minus some. Here the sample spans some 150,000 clones, approximately 90% being singletons. The chain combines TRBV6-5 with TRBJ1-2, with 7 bases matching TRBD1. Sequenced material: peripheral blood. This clonotype was obtained from a middle-aged woman with acute or convalescent COVID-19. CDR3 sequence: CASRNPLRGTEGYTF. CDR3 DNA: TGTGCCAGCAGAAATCCACTCAGGGGGACGGAAGGCTACACCTTC.